A single sample is the source of the 25 T cell receptor beta chains below, sequenced in a study of neoadjuvant nivolumab and ipilimumab in lung cancer. Clones were read by immunoSEQ multiplex PCR, and TCRdb kept only the in-frame ones, dropping some. Among 15,000 to 20,000 clones listed, around 87% were seen once. This specimen was peripheral blood, taken before neoadjuvant nivolumab, alone or with ipilimumab. The receptors originated from an adult with non-small cell lung cancer.

This clone was counted a single time. The gene calls are TRBV18 and TRBJ1-2; D is perhaps TRBD1 (5 bases). From germline, CDR1 is KGHSH and CDR2 LQKENI. V shed 1 base and J shed 4 bases, with 13 bases lying between them. The CDR3 extends over 15 amino acids. The CDR3 sequence is CASSPQVGERYGYTF. The CDR3 bases are TGTGCCAGCTCACCACAAGTAGGGGAGCGCTATGGCTACACCTTC.

The rearrangement joins TRBV29-1 to TRBJ1-1; 8 bases align to TRBD1. Germline V gene data show CDR1 as SQVTM and CDR2 as ANQGSEA. This CDR3 has 14 residues. Germline trimming cut 6 bases from V and 1 base from J; bases unmatched to any gene: 7. The CDR3 loop is CSVPGGTGNTEAFF. CDR3 nucleotide sequence: TGCAGCGTCCCGGGAGGGACAGGGAACACTGAAGCTTTCTTT.

The V gene is TRBV30, the J gene TRBJ1-2; D remains ambiguous. The CDR3 length is 10 residues. Germline V gene data show CDR1 as GTSNPN and CDR2 as SVGIG (reference sequence). V shed 3 bases and J shed 8 bases, with 7 bases lying between them. CDR3 nucleotides: TGTGCCTGGAGGACTTGGGGCTACACCTTC. It encodes CAWRTWGYTF.

This chain connects TRBV5-6 to TRBJ2-1; D not certain. V was pared by 3 bases and J by 0 bases, with 4 bases between. The CDR3 has 13 residues. Germline CDR1 is SGHDT and CDR2 is YYEEEE. In DNA, the CDR3 is TGTGCCAGCAGCTCGAGCTCCTACAATGAGCAGTTCTTC. Translation: CASSSSSYNEQFF. Together with reference TRBV5-6 and TRBJ2-1, the CDR3 gives the full variable domain: DAGVTQSPTHLIKTRGQQVTLRCSPKSGHDTVSWYQQALGQGPQFIFQYYEEEERQRGNFPDRFSGHQFPNYSSELNVNALLLGDSALYLCASSSSSYNEQFFGPGTRLTVL.

The chain uses TRBV4-2 and TRBJ2-7, with D tentatively TRBD2 (6 bases). The ends were cut back, 0 bases at V and 1 base at J, with 16 bases in the middle. The CDR3 covers 17 residues. The V gene's germline CDR1 is LGHNA and CDR2 YNFKEQ. The CDR3 DNA follows: TGTGCCAGCAGCCAAGATATGTCAGGAGCGGGTTCCTACGAGCAGTACTTC. It is translated as CASSQDMSGAGSYEQYF.

The V call is TRBV7-6, the J call TRBJ2-2, with D perhaps matching TRBD2 (6 bases). Trimming pared 8 bases from V and 0 bases from J, leaving 16 bases between. Looked up from germline, CDR1 is SGHVS and CDR2 is FNYEAQ. This CDR3 is built from 16 residues. The CDR3 sequence is CASARAGPANTGELFF. CDR3 bases: TGTGCCAGCGCGAGGGCGGGGCCGGCGAACACCGGGGAGCTGTTTTTT.

Here the CDR3 reads CASSSGQGSGELFF. CDR3 in DNA: TGCGCCAGCAGCTCGGGACAGGGCTCGGGGGAACTGTTTTTT. The chain links TRBV5-1 to TRBJ1-4; 9 bases map to TRBD1. V lost 3 bases and J lost 12; bases outside the gene matches: 9. There are 14 residues in the CDR3. The germline V gene has CDR1 SGHRS and CDR2 YFSETQ.

The CDR3 sequence is CASREQENTEAFF. The CDR3 region has the DNA TGTGCCAGCAGGGAACAGGAGAACACTGAAGCTTTCTTT. The rearrangement uses TRBV7-2 and TRBJ1-1, with TRBD1 as a possible D gene (5 bases). Trimming pared 6 bases from V and 1 base from J, leaving 9 bases between. The CDR3 spans 13 residues. Germline assignment: CDR1 SGHTA and CDR2 FQGNSA. Based on the CDR3 plus reference TRBV7-2 and TRBJ1-1, the full variable domain is GAGVSQSPSNKVTEKGKDVELRCDPISGHTALYWYRQSLGQGLEFLIYFQGNSAPDKSGLPSDRFSAERTGGSVSTLTIQRTQQEDSAVYLCASREQENTEAFFGQGTRLTVV.

This clone was detected only once. This chain joins TRBV7-2 and TRBJ1-1; TRBD1 aligns across 7 bases. Germline lookup yields CDR1 SGHTA and CDR2 FQGNSA. The CDR3 loop spans 13 amino acids. V was clipped by 4 bases and J by 8 bases; unmatched bases: 7. In DNA, the CDR3 is TGTGCCAGCAGCTGGAATATGGGACAGGAAGCTTTCTTT. This codes for CASSWNMGQEAFF.

V usage is TRBV19 and J usage is TRBJ1-2, with 9 bases that match TRBD1. V trimming: 5 bases; J trimming: 9 bases; junction bases outside the gene matches: 13. From germline, CDR1 is LNHDA and CDR2 SQIVND (reference sequence). The CDR3 length is 15 residues. DNA for the CDR3: TGTGCCAGTAGTGCTTCGACAGGGGGAGTTCGGAGCTACACCTTC. Protein sequence: CASSASTGGVRSYTF.

V and J are TRBV29-1 and TRBJ2-7, with 8 bases fitting TRBD2. J lost 4 bases, V lost 1 base, and 12 bases had no gene match. This CDR3 region has 16 residues. CDR1 is SQVTM and CDR2 is ANQGSEA in the germline V gene. The CDR3 coding sequence is TGCAGCGTTGAAGCGGGAGGGCAAAGAGGGTGGTACGAGCAGTACTTC. It codes for CSVEAGGQRGWYEQYF.

This clone was observed once. V gene TRBV6-5 combines with J gene TRBJ1-1; D is unresolved. CDR3 length: 14 residues. The germline V and J ends were trimmed by 0 bases and 7 bases, with 12 bases remaining between them. Germline assignment: CDR1 MNHEY and CDR2 SVGAGI. The CDR3 bases are TGTGCCAGCAGTTACTCTCAAAACTGGGTTGAAGCTTTCTTT. Translated, it gives CASSYSQNWVEAFF.

In this sample, this clone turned up once. The rearrangement joins TRBV5-1 to TRBJ2-5, with a possible D match to TRBD2 (6 bases). Germline CDR1 is SGHRS and CDR2 is YFSETQ. The germline V and J ends were trimmed by 0 bases and 4 bases, with 13 bases remaining between them. The CDR3 totals 15 residues. CDR3 loop: CASSLAGGDGETQYF. In nucleotides, the CDR3 is TGCGCCAGCAGCTTGGCCGGGGGTGATGGAGAGACCCAGTACTTC.

This clone showed up just once. V usage is TRBV5-5 and J usage is TRBJ2-1; 7 nucleotides match TRBD2. CDR3 length: 15 amino acids. The V gene end was trimmed by 4 bases and the J gene end by 2 bases; junction bases not matched to a gene: 6. CDR1 SGHKS and CDR2 YYEKEE come from the germline V gene (reference sequence). The CDR3 here is CASSTISGAYNEQFF. DNA of the CDR3: TGTGCCAGCAGCACCATCAGCGGGGCCTACAATGAGCAGTTCTTC. Using reference TRBV5-5 and TRBJ2-1 for the parts outside the CDR3, the full variable domain is DAGVTQSPTHLIKTRGQQVTLRCSPISGHKSVSWYQQVLGQGPQFIFQYYEKEERGRGNFPDRFSARQFPNYSSELNVNALLLGDSALYLCASSTISGAYNEQFFGPGTRLTVL.

This rearrangement joins TRBV7-9 to TRBJ2-3; 8 nucleotides line up with TRBD2. Trimming took 5 bases from V and 14 from J; bases not matched to a gene: 9. The CDR3 loop spans 12 amino acids. CDR1 and CDR2 from the germline V gene are SEHNR and FQNEAQ (reference sequence). Here the CDR3 DNA reads TGTGCCAGCAGCCCGGGGGGACTAGAGCTGTATTTT. Its translation is CASSPGGLELYF.

The chain joins TRBV5-5 to TRBJ2-1; no clear D. CDR1 and CDR2 (germline): SGHKS, YYEKEE (reference sequence). The CDR3 totals 15 residues. V was pared by 4 bases and J by 0 bases, with 11 bases between. The CDR3 DNA is TGTGCCAGCAGCCCACCCGGAAACTCCTACAATGAGCAGTTCTTC. Translating it yields CASSPPGNSYNEQFF.

The V and J genes are TRBV4-2 and TRBJ2-7; weak D call: TRBD1 (5 bases). The CDR3 has 16 amino acids. V lost 2 bases and J lost 1, with 15 bases in between. Per the germline V gene, CDR1 is LGHNA and CDR2 is YNFKEQ. CDR3 sequence (DNA): TGTGCCAGCAGCCAACAAAGCAGTAAGGGGTCCTACGAGCAGTACTTC. It specifies CASSQQSSKGSYEQYF.

The V gene is TRBV5-1, the J gene TRBJ2-7; either TRBD1 or TRBD2 may fit D (5 bases each). CDR3 length: 17 residues. Per germline, CDR1 SGHRS and CDR2 YFSETQ. The V end lost 0 bases, the J end lost 3 bases, and 19 bases lay between the germline ends. CDR3 DNA sequence: TGCGCCAGCAGCTTGGTCCCCAGAGGGGCTGGAGGCTACGAGCAGTACTTC. As protein: CASSLVPRGAGGYEQYF. The whole variable domain, remainder taken from reference TRBV5-1 and TRBJ2-7, is KAGVTQTPRYLIKTRGQQVTLSCSPISGHRSVSWYQQTPGQGLQFLFEYFSETQRNKGNFPGRFSGRQFSNSRSEMNVSTLELGDSALYLCASSLVPRGAGGYEQYFGPGTRLTVT.

The chain uses TRBV2 and TRBJ2-3, with D possibly TRBD1 on 6 matching bases. The CDR3 contains 12 residues. Germline V lookup: CDR1 SNHLY, CDR2 FYNNEI. Deletions cut 10 bases from V and 3 bases from J, with 11 bases between. Here the CDR3 DNA reads TGTGCCACGAGGGGGATTACAGATACGCAGTATTTT. As protein: CATRGITDTQYF.

The chain recombines TRBV10-3 with TRBJ1-1, with D unresolved. V lost 6 bases to trimming and J lost 0 bases, with 8 bases between them. The CDR3 is 13 amino acids. Germline V gene lookup returns CDR1 ENHRY and CDR2 SYGVKD. The CDR3 here is CAIRRDLNTEAFF. In DNA form, the CDR3 reads TGTGCCATCAGGAGAGATTTGAACACTGAAGCTTTCTTT.

The CDR3 DNA sequence: TGCAGCGTTGAGGGACAGGGGTCATATGGCTACACCTTC. This translates into CSVEGQGSYGYTF. The chain is built from TRBV29-1 and TRBJ1-2; 10 nucleotides match TRBD1. Trimming removed 3 bases from V and 5 bases from J; junction bases left unmatched: 3. Germline V lookup: CDR1 SQVTM, CDR2 ANQGSEA. There are 13 residues in the CDR3.

The chain carries TRBV18 and TRBJ1-2; no definite D call. The V and J ends lost 6 bases and 7 bases respectively, with 15 bases between them. Germline V gives CDR1 KGHSH, CDR2 LQKENI. The CDR3 length is 13 residues. Here the CDR3 reads CASSRYESSGYTF. In nucleotides, the CDR3 is TGTGCCAGCTCCCGATACGAGTCGTCTGGCTACACCTTC.

The genes are TRBV29-1 and TRBJ1-3; D not resolved. The germline V and J ends were trimmed by 1 base and 4 bases, with 2 bases remaining between them. CDR3 length equals 11 residues. Germline CDR1 SQVTM, CDR2 ANQGSEA. CDR3 sequence: CSVEGGNTIYF. The CDR3 coding sequence is TGCAGCGTTGAAGGGGGAAACACCATATATTTT. Looking up the rest from reference TRBV29-1 and TRBJ1-3 gives the full variable domain: SAVISQKPSRDICQRGTSLTIQCQVDSQVTMMFWYRQQPGQSLTLIATANQGSEATYESGFVIDKFPISRPNLTFSTLTVSNMSPEDSSIYLCSVEGGNTIYFGEGSWLTVV.

In DNA, the CDR3 is TGTGCCAGCAGCTTAGGAGTGGTAGCGGGAGATAGATTCTTC. Protein: CASSLGVVAGDRFF. The chain links TRBV7-2 to TRBJ2-1; TRBD2 matches 9 bases. The CDR3 covers 14 residues. Germline CDR1 and CDR2: SGHTA and FQGNSA. Trimming took 1 base from V and 16 from J; bases not matched to a gene: 11.

J is TRBJ2-3 and V is TRBV27; D perhaps matches TRBD2 (5 bases). The V end was cut by 3 bases, the J end by 0 bases, with 10 bases between. The V gene's germline CDR1 is MNHEY and CDR2 SMNVEV (reference sequence). CDR3 length equals 15 residues. CDR3 sequence: CASSLSGQSTDTQYF. CDR3 nucleotide sequence: TGTGCCAGCAGTTTGAGCGGCCAAAGCACAGATACGCAGTATTTT.